This record looks at one T cell receptor beta chain sequence and its context. No antigen is known for it. The data were obtained in a study of cytomegalovirus exposure and HLA in healthy donors. Study information: Some 85 million unique TCRs, all from HLA-typed donors, were included in an early release of the data. The study's findings and limits: Cytomegalovirus status was reportedly diagnosed by the classifier with high specificity and sensitivity. According to a later analysis, most TCR beta chains associated with CMV appeared HLA-restricted. Cytomegalovirus-associated TCR beta chains were listed, numbering around 150.

The PCR had 60 Vbeta and 13 Jbeta primers. Sequenced by immunoSEQ multiplex PCR; TCRdb stores in-frame clones only, minus some. The table lists more than 100,000 clones, roughly 15% of them singletons, with under 2.5% in the top ten. The ends were cut back, 4 bases at V and 3 bases at J, with 16 bases in the middle. CDR3 length equals 15 residues. Per germline, CDR1 MGHRA and CDR2 YSYEKL. The sequencing sample was made of PBMCs. The origin of this receptor is a woman aged 18-29 years in good health and CMV-seronegative. The genes are TRBV4-1 and TRBJ2-7, with D possibly TRBD2 on 5 matching bases. CDR3 region: CASSPRGGGLYEQYF. In nucleotides, the CDR3 is TGCGCCAGCAGCCCCAGAGGTGGAGGCCTCTACGAGCAGTACTTC.